This T cell receptor (beta chain) was identified in a study of B cell selection in AIRE deficiency. The sorted conventional CD4 T cells were gated as CD4+CD127+. Control samples were from healthy, unrelated donors. Details on this clone: Its cognate antigen is unknown.

Generated by immunoSEQ multiplex PCR, the TCRdb table keeps only in-frame clones and is missing some. The sample records more than 25,000 clones, 95% being singletons. Study results and limitations: Of 3657 shared Treg TCRbeta sequences, under 35% were healthy-only, around 9.3% patient-only.

Germline CDR1 is ENHRY and CDR2 is SYGVKD. The V and J ends lost 9 bases and 4 bases respectively, with 18 bases between them. This CDR3 has 14 amino acids. The receptor was isolated from a human donor in good health. The material sequenced was CD4+CD127+ conventional T cells sorted from PBMCs. The chain joins TRBV10-3 to TRBJ1-1; TRBD1 is a possible D gene (5 bases). The CDR3, as DNA: TGTGCCATTCTACCCAGGGAGGGAAGCACTGAAGCTTTCTTT. This translates into CAILPREGSTEAFF.